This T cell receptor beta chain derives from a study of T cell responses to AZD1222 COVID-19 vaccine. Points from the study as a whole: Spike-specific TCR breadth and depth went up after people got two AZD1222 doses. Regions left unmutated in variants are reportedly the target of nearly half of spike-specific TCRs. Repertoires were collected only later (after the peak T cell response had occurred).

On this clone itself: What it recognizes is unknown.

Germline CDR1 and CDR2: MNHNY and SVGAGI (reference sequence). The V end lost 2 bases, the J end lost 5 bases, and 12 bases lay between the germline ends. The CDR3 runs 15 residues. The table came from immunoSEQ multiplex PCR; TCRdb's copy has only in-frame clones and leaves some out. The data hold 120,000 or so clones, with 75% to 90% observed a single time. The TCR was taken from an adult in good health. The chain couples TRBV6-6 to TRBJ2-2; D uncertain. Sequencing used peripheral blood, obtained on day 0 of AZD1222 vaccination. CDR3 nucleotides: TGTGCCAGCAGTTACCGCCCCCAGGAAACCGGGGAGCTGTTTTTT. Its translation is CASSYRPQETGELFF.